This T cell receptor beta chain comes out of a study of blood T cell repertoires in COVID-19. Study as a whole: Spain, Italy and the United States supplied samples that represented acute and convalescent COVID-19. PBMCs, B-cell-depleted T cells, or T cells were the source of the cDNA or gDNA that made up the material.

Trimming stripped 3 bases from V and 0 bases from J, with 5 bases between. This CDR3 has 12 residues. The germline gives CDR1 DFQATT, CDR2 SNEGSKA (reference sequence). In the source study's methods: Nucleated cell counts were estimated from reference gene primer amplification. Clones were read by immunoSEQ multiplex PCR, and TCRdb kept only the in-frame ones, dropping some. V and J calls plus clone size are reproduced from that table; the DNA served to infer D and trimming. The sample holds under 300,000 clones, around 89% seen once. J is TRBJ1-1 and V is TRBV20-1; the D is unclear. Source material: peripheral blood. This clonotype was sampled from a woman aged 35 to 49 who had recovered from COVID-19. CDR3 nucleotide sequence: TGCAGTGCTAGTCGGGTGAACACTGAAGCTTTCTTT. This encodes CSASRVNTEAFF.